The 27 T cell receptor beta chains reported below all come from one sample, sequenced in a study of OX40 agonist ivuxolimab in advanced cancers. Some clones are missing from TCRdb's copy, which holds only in-frame ones; the method was immunoSEQ multiplex PCR. The sample has 65,000 or so clones, approximately 80% seen once. The material sequenced was CD4+ or CD8+ T cells sorted from blood, taken in a trial of the OX40 agonist ivuxolimab. The receptor source for this set is an adult with an advanced solid tumor such as melanoma, head and neck, liver or kidney cancer.

The rearrangement links TRBV5-1 to TRBJ2-1; the D is unclear. Trimming shortened V by 1 base and J by 4 bases, and 15 bases separated the two germline ends. This CDR3 comprises 16 residues. Germline V gene sequence: CDR1 SGHRS, CDR2 YFSETQ. The CDR3 DNA reads TGCGCCAGCAGCTTGCTCCCGTCAATCTTGTACAATGAGCAGTTCTTC. Its translation: CASSLLPSILYNEQFF.

V usage is TRBV7-2 and J usage is TRBJ1-2, with D uncertain. The V end lost 2 bases, the J end lost 7 bases, and 17 bases lay between the germline ends. The V gene's germline CDR1 is SGHTA and CDR2 FQGNSA. The CDR3 spans 15 residues. The CDR3 nucleotides are TGTGCCAGCAGCTTAAGGAGGGTGTTGGACCGTGGCTACACCTTC. Amino acid sequence: CASSLRRVLDRGYTF.

The gene calls are TRBV14 and TRBJ1-2; TRBD1 might be the D (6 bases). The length of the CDR3 is 14 residues. Trimming pared 4 bases from V and 7 bases from J, leaving 16 bases between. CDR1 and CDR2 from the germline V gene are SGHDN and FVKESK. CDR3 residues: CASSPMDSHRGYTF. CDR3 nucleotides: TGTGCCAGCAGCCCTATGGACAGCCACCGTGGCTACACCTTC. Variable domain in full (rest from reference TRBV14 and TRBJ1-2): EAGVTQFPSHSVIEKGQTVTLRCDPISGHDNLYWYRRVMGKEIKFLLHFVKESKQDESGMPNNRFLAERTGGTYSTLKVQPAELEDSGVYFCASSPMDSHRGYTFGSGTRLTVV.

The V call is TRBV19, the J call TRBJ1-1, with TRBD1 identical over 7 bases. The germline CDR1 and CDR2 sequences are LNHDA and SQIVND (reference sequence). After removal of 10 bases from V and 1 base from J, the junction contained 3 bases not matched to a gene. This CDR3 contains 12 residues. The CDR3 coding sequence is TGTGCCACCCGGGACAGGAACACTGAAGCTTTCTTT. The encoded protein is CATRDRNTEAFF. Using reference TRBV19 and TRBJ1-1 for the parts outside the CDR3, the full variable domain is DGGITQSPKYLFRKEGQNVTLSCEQNLNHDAMYWYRQDPGQGLRLIYYSQIVNDFQKGDIAEGYSVSREKKESFPLTVTSAQKNPTAFYLCATRDRNTEAFFGQGTRLTVV.

The chain combines TRBV5-6 with TRBJ2-3; TRBD2 agrees at 14 bases. V lost 3 bases and J lost 3; bases outside the gene matches: 9. CDR1 is SGHDT, CDR2 YYEEEE, per germline. The CDR3 covers 18 residues. DNA of the CDR3: TGTGCCAGCAGCTCCCCGGGACTAGCGGGAGTAAGGACAGATACGCAGTATTTT. It yields the protein CASSSPGLAGVRTDTQYF.

The V call is TRBV7-3, the J call TRBJ2-3; the match to TRBD2 covers 8 bases. CDR3 length: 16 residues. V lost 4 bases and J lost 5; bases outside the gene matches: 11. The V gene's germline CDR1 is SGHTA and CDR2 FQGTGA. In DNA form, the CDR3 reads TGTGCCAGCAGCTCTTCGCGGGGGGCCGAGAGAGATACGCAGTATTTT. Translation: CASSSSRGAERDTQYF.

This chain joins TRBV4-1 and TRBJ2-7; D possibly matches TRBD1 or TRBD2 (5 bases each). CDR1 and CDR2 (germline): MGHRA, YSYEKL. The CDR3 totals 16 residues. Trimming shortened V by 5 bases and J by 7 bases, and 24 bases separated the two germline ends. Here the CDR3 DNA reads TGCGCCAGCAGCAACATCCGGACGAGGGGCCTCCCAGAGCAGTACTTC. Residues: CASSNIRTRGLPEQYF.

V usage is TRBV19 and J usage is TRBJ2-5; TRBD1 aligns across 7 bases. V gave up 7 bases and J gave up 5 bases; unmatched junction bases: 7. Germline values: CDR1 LNHDA, CDR2 SQIVND (reference sequence). The CDR3 sequence is 13 residues long. The CDR3 DNA reads TGTGCCAGTACGCGGCGACAGGGCGAGACCCAGTACTTC. Its translation: CASTRRQGETQYF.

The rearrangement uses TRBV15 and TRBJ1-4, with TRBD1 matching over 12 bases. The germline V gene encodes CDR1 LNHNV and CDR2 YYDKDF (reference sequence). The CDR3 is 15 amino acids. V dropped 3 bases and J dropped 5; count of bases not matched to a gene: 1. For the CDR3, the DNA is TGTGCCACCAGCAGGGGGACAGGGGGCAATGAAAAACTGTTTTTT. Translation: CATSRGTGGNEKLFF. Full variable domain (outside the CDR3, taken from reference TRBV15 and TRBJ1-4): DAMVIQNPRYQVTQFGKPVTLSCSQTLNHNVMYWYQQKSSQAPKLLFHYYDKDFNNEADTPDNFQSRRPNTSFCFLDIRSPGLGDTAMYLCATSRGTGGNEKLFFGSGTQLSVL.

J is TRBJ1-1 and V is TRBV5-1; perhaps TRBD1 as D (5 bases). The CDR3 has 17 amino acids. The V end lost 2 bases, the J end lost 5 bases, and 22 bases lay between the germline ends. Per germline, CDR1 SGHRS and CDR2 YFSETQ. Here the CDR3 DNA reads TGCGCCAGCAGCTTATTTGGTGGCGGGGGGATAGGAACTGAAGCTTTCTTT. Its translation is CASSLFGGGGIGTEAFF.

Here the CDR3 reads CASSSGRDRGVRGYTF. CDR3 nucleotides: TGTGCCAGCAGCTCCGGCCGGGACAGGGGGGTGCGTGGCTACACCTTC. The chain is built from TRBV7-6 and TRBJ1-2; 11 bases fit TRBD1. With 4 bases clipped from V and 7 bases from J, the junction kept 11 bases outside the gene matches. The length of the CDR3 is 16 residues. Germline V gene lookup returns CDR1 SGHVS and CDR2 FNYEAQ.

This clone was recorded a few times. The CDR3 loop reads CASSPSIEGRGSYGYTF. In DNA form, the CDR3 reads TGTGCCAGCAGCCCGAGCATAGAAGGGAGGGGTTCCTATGGCTACACCTTC. The V call is TRBV21-1, the J call TRBJ1-2. TRBV21-1 corresponds to a pseudogene. This CDR3 is 17 amino acids long.

The chain recombines TRBV4-2 with TRBJ1-1; tentative D call: TRBD1 (6 bases). CDR1 and CDR2 (germline): LGHNA, YNFKEQ. V lost 4 bases and J lost 11, with 14 bases in between. The CDR3 has 12 residues. CDR3 bases: TGTGCCAGCAGCCTACAGGGTGAAGGGGCTTTCTTT. This translates into CASSLQGEGAFF.

Concerning this clone itself: The sample contains more than one DNA sequence encoding this CDR3. The chain has TRBV7-8 and TRBJ2-7; D remains unclear. V was pared by 1 base and J by 0 bases, with 4 bases between. CDR3 length: 13 amino acids. The V gene's germline CDR1 is SGHVS and CDR2 FQNEAQ. CDR3 sequence reads: CASSLGFSYEQYF. The CDR3, as DNA: TGTGCCAGCAGCTTAGGCTTCTCCTACGAGCAGTACTTC.

The rearrangement uses TRBV5-1 and TRBJ2-1; 8 bases line up with TRBD2. This CDR3 region has 17 residues. From germline, CDR1 is SGHRS and CDR2 YFSETQ. Trimming took 4 bases from V and 2 from J; bases not matched to a gene: 11. The CDR3: CASSLLGGGSAYNEQFF. DNA of the CDR3: TGCGCCAGCAGCCTATTAGGCGGGGGGTCGGCCTACAATGAGCAGTTCTTC. The whole variable domain, filled in from reference TRBV5-1 and TRBJ2-1, reads KAGVTQTPRYLIKTRGQQVTLSCSPISGHRSVSWYQQTPGQGLQFLFEYFSETQRNKGNFPGRFSGRQFSNSRSEMNVSTLELGDSALYLCASSLLGGGSAYNEQFFGPGTRLTVL.

On this clone itself: The junction departs from the called germline gene at one end, perhaps through a read error. This chain connects TRBV7-3 to TRBJ1-1; 9 positions agree with TRBD1. Germline CDR1 and CDR2: SGHTA and FQGTGA. The CDR3 covers 13 residues. DNA of the CDR3: TGTGCCAGCAGCTTGGGAAGGGGACAGGGAATCCTCTTT. It translates to CASSLGRGQGILF.

This clone was counted many times. The chain uses TRBV27 and TRBJ2-1, with 7 bases lining up with TRBD2. The CDR3 length is 14 residues. The J segment lost 2 bases and the V segment lost 8 bases, leaving 6 bases of the junction unmatched. The V gene's germline CDR1 is MNHEY and CDR2 SMNVEV (reference sequence). The CDR3 protein is CASAGDGTYNEQFF. CDR3 nucleotide sequence: TGTGCCAGCGCGGGAGATGGGACCTACAATGAGCAGTTCTTC.

The chain is built from TRBV10-3 and TRBJ2-2; perhaps TRBD1 as D (6 bases). V dropped 8 bases and J dropped 4 bases, with 14 bases sitting between them. This CDR3 region has 14 residues. The germline V gene encodes CDR1 ENHRY and CDR2 SYGVKD. The CDR3 DNA follows: TGTGCCATCGGCCAGGGGTCGAGCACCGGGGAGCTGTTTTTT. Translation: CAIGQGSSTGELFF.

V usage is TRBV2 and J usage is TRBJ2-1; 9 nucleotides line up with TRBD2. The CDR3 loop spans 14 amino acids. Germline lookup yields CDR1 SNHLY and CDR2 FYNNEI. V shed 6 bases, J shed 2 bases, and the junction held 2 bases outside the gene matches. The CDR3 DNA reads as TGTGCCAGCAGGGCGGGGGGGGCCTACAATGAGCAGTTCTTC. Its protein product is CASRAGGAYNEQFF.

This chain connects TRBV5-6 to TRBJ1-5; tentatively, D is TRBD1 (5 bases). Trimming took off 2 bases at V and 4 bases at J, with 16 bases between the two ends. This CDR3 is 16 amino acids long. Germline V gives CDR1 SGHDT, CDR2 YYEEEE. The CDR3 sequence is CASSLMEQAKNQPQHF. In DNA, the CDR3 is TGTGCCAGCAGCTTAATGGAACAGGCCAAAAATCAGCCCCAGCATTTT.

The chain employs TRBV7-2 and TRBJ1-1; TRBD1 might be the D (6 bases). The ends were cut back, 5 bases at V and 9 bases at J, with 19 bases in the middle. Per germline, CDR1 SGHTA and CDR2 FQGNSA. This CDR3 has 14 amino acids. CDR3 coding DNA: TGTGCCAGCAGCCTCCTGGACAGCCGCTCCCAAGCTTTCTTT. It codes for CASSLLDSRSQAFF.

This clone was picked up a small number of times. The gene calls are TRBV5-4 and TRBJ2-3; D not certain. The CDR3 extends over 15 amino acids. Germline V gene data show CDR1 as SGHNT and CDR2 as YYREEE (reference sequence). V lost 1 base to trimming and J lost 4 bases, with 13 bases between them. DNA for the CDR3: TGTGCCAGCAGCTTGATGGGAAACCTGGCAGATACGCAGTATTTT. Its translation: CASSLMGNLADTQYF. Drawing the rest from reference TRBV5-4 and TRBJ2-3, the complete variable domain is ETGVTQSPTHLIKTRGQQVTLRCSSQSGHNTVSWYQQALGQGPQFIFQYYREEENGRGNFPPRFSGLQFPNYSSELNVNALELDDSALYLCASSLMGNLADTQYFGPGTRLTVL.

In the case of this clone: A read error may produce the germline difference seen at one junction end. The rearrangement uses TRBV27 and TRBJ2-7, with D perhaps TRBD2 (5 bases). CDR3 length: 14 amino acids. Germline V gene sequence: CDR1 MNHEY, CDR2 SMNVEV (reference sequence). In nucleotides, the CDR3 is TGTGCCCGCAGACGCGGACGGGACTCCTACGAGCAGTACTTC. Amino acids: CARRRGRDSYEQYF.

This chain links TRBV9 with TRBJ1-2; D is perhaps TRBD1 (5 bases). Per germline, CDR1 SGDLS and CDR2 YYNGEE. Between the trimmed V and J ends, which lost 0 bases and 3 bases, there was a span of 12 bases. The CDR3 consists of 15 residues. The CDR3 sequence: CASSVVGGGYYGYTF. For the CDR3, the DNA is TGTGCCAGCAGCGTAGTTGGGGGAGGATACTATGGCTACACCTTC.

The genes are TRBV10-3 and TRBJ2-7; no reliable D call. From germline, CDR1 is ENHRY and CDR2 SYGVKD. This CDR3 spans 12 amino acids. The V end was cut by 4 bases, the J end by 12 bases, with 16 bases between. The CDR3 is CAISGTEERPYF. The CDR3 nucleotides are TGTGCCATCAGTGGGACCGAAGAAAGGCCGTACTTC.

V and J are TRBV7-8 and TRBJ2-1; D is uncertain. CDR1 is SGHVS and CDR2 is FQNEAQ in the germline V gene. V was clipped by 0 bases and J by 8 bases, with 8 bases between them. The CDR3 length is 13 residues. The CDR3 coding sequence is TGTGCCAGCAGCTTAGCTGCAGTAGATGAGCAGTTCTTC. Translated: CASSLAAVDEQFF. The variable domain in full, completed from reference TRBV7-8 and TRBJ2-1, reads GAGVSQSPRYKVAKRGQDVALRCDPISGHVSLFWYQQALGQGPEFLTYFQNEAQLDKSGLPSDRFFAERPEGSVSTLKIQRTQQEDSAVYLCASSLAAVDEQFFGPGTRLTVL.

This clone has at least ten counts. V usage is TRBV2 and J usage is TRBJ2-1; TRBD1 aligns across 8 bases. This CDR3 is built from 14 residues. In germline, CDR1 is SNHLY, CDR2 FYNNEI. The junction had 5 bases not matched to a gene; V was cut back by 7 bases and J by 3 bases. CDR3 in amino acids: CASMARGHYNEQFF. CDR3 nucleotide sequence: TGTGCCAGCATGGCCAGGGGGCACTACAATGAGCAGTTCTTC.